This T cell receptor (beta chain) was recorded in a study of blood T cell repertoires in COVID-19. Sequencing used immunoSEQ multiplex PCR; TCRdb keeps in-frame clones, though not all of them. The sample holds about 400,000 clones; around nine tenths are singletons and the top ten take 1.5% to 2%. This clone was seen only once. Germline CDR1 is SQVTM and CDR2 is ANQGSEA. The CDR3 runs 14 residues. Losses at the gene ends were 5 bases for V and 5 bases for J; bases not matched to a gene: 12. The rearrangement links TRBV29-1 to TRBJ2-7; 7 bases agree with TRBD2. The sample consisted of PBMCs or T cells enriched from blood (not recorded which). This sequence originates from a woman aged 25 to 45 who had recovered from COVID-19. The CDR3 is CSVSGGGGLHEQYF. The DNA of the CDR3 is TGCAGCGTTTCTGGGGGGGGAGGACTTCACGAGCAGTACTTC.